These 23 T cell receptor beta chains were sequenced from one sample in a study of T cells expressing NK-cell markers. TCRdb re-called the 5' RACE reads; one entry per CDR3 protein, DNA not given. Here the sample table reports 300,000 to 450,000 distinct CDR3 sequences. Sequencing was performed on blood T cells: a sorted CD56 or NKG2C T cell subset, CD4+ or CD8+ T cells, or bulk PBMC T cells (not recorded which). Every receptor here comes from a man aged 18 to 70 in good health.

The chain links TRBV2 to TRBJ2-5; checking the TCRdb D call of TRBD2 is not possible without DNA. CDR1 is SNHLY and CDR2 is FYNNEI in the germline V gene. This CDR3 has 14 residues. CDR3 loop: CASSDPDGGETQYF.

The J gene is TRBJ2-1, the V gene TRBV13. CDR1 is PRHDT, CDR2 FYEKMQ, per germline (reference sequence). The CDR3 length is 15 residues. The CDR3 sequence is CASSKDRASYNEQFF.

V is TRBV9 and J is TRBJ2-1; no DNA is available, so the TRBD2 call from TCRdb remains unchecked. Germline CDR1 is SGDLS and CDR2 is YYNGEE. The CDR3 extends over 16 amino acids. The CDR3 loop is CASSVGSGGVYNEQFF.

The genes are TRBV5-5 and TRBJ2-5. This CDR3 has 14 residues. Germline V gene data show CDR1 as SGHKS and CDR2 as YYEKEE (reference sequence). CDR3: CASSLAWGRETQYF.

The chain uses TRBV19 and TRBJ1-5. Germline V gives CDR1 LNHDA, CDR2 SQIVND (reference sequence). The CDR3 is made up of 15 amino acids. The CDR3 region is CASSTTAYSNQPQHF.

The chain carries TRBV5-1 and TRBJ1-1; the D call from TCRdb, TRBD1, cannot be confirmed without DNA. Looked up from germline, CDR1 is SGHRS and CDR2 is YFSETQ. This CDR3 is built from 17 residues. The CDR3: CASSLGPPDRDLTEAFF. The full variable domain, with the rest looked up from reference TRBV5-1 and TRBJ1-1, is KAGVTQTPRYLIKTRGQQVTLSCSPISGHRSVSWYQQTPGQGLQFLFEYFSETQRNKGNFPGRFSGRQFSNSRSEMNVSTLELGDSALYLCASSLGPPDRDLTEAFFGQGTRLTVV.

The chain uses TRBV6-1 and TRBJ2-3; TCRdb gives TRBD2 as the D gene, but with no DNA this cannot be confirmed. CDR1 and CDR2 (germline): MNHNS, SASEGT. The CDR3 sequence is 13 residues long. The CDR3: CASSDAVAGGQYF.

The chain carries TRBV7-3 and TRBJ2-5. The CDR3 consists of 15 residues. The germline gives CDR1 SGHTA, CDR2 FQGTGA. This CDR3 reads CASSPLGLNSETQYF.

The chain has TRBV20-1 and TRBJ2-3; there is no DNA to check the TCRdb D call of TRBD2. Germline loops: CDR1 DFQATT, CDR2 SNEGSKA (reference sequence). This CDR3 spans 14 amino acids. CDR3 sequence reads: CSARLAGAMDTQYF.

This chain uses TRBV10-3 with TRBJ1-2. Germline V gene data show CDR1 as ENHRY and CDR2 as SYGVKD. The CDR3 is 14 amino acids. This CDR3 reads CAISEGGAHYGYTF.

This chain connects TRBV12-3 or TRBV12-4 to TRBJ2-1. This CDR3 has 15 residues. CDR3 sequence: CASSPPASSYNEQFF.

This chain connects TRBV20-1 to TRBJ2-5; the TCRdb D gene call, TRBD2, has no DNA to confirm it. The CDR3 sequence is 15 residues long. CDR1 and CDR2 (germline): DFQATT, SNEGSKA (reference sequence). The CDR3 is CSAPPSANIDETQYF.

The chain employs TRBV3-1 and TRBJ2-7; TCRdb designates TRBD1, a call that cannot be tested without DNA. The germline gives CDR1 LGHDT, CDR2 YNNKEL (reference sequence). The CDR3 spans 12 residues. The CDR3 protein is CASSRDIGEQYF.

The chain links TRBV6-5 to TRBJ2-7; TCRdb selects TRBD1, and the lack of DNA leaves this call unchecked. CDR1 MNHEY and CDR2 SVGAGI come from the germline V gene. The CDR3 covers 15 residues. The CDR3 is CASSSIGTGTYEQYF.

The chain is built from TRBV12-3 or TRBV12-4 and TRBJ1-4; TCRdb lists TRBD1, though no DNA is available to test this call. CDR3 length equals 14 residues. The CDR3 reads CASSLLWDSEKLFF.

The gene calls are TRBV6-2 or TRBV6-3 and TRBJ1-1; without DNA, the TCRdb call of TRBD1 cannot be checked. The germline V gene encodes CDR1 MNHEY and CDR2 SVGEGT. The CDR3 consists of 17 residues. The chain's CDR3 is CASSPRGGGVVNTEAFF.

V usage is TRBV5-1 and J usage is TRBJ1-4; the TRBD1 assignment by TCRdb is unverifiable without DNA. Per germline, CDR1 SGHRS and CDR2 YFSETQ. This CDR3 is built from 15 residues. CDR3 in amino acids: CASSPPGTGAEKLFF.

The rearrangement joins TRBV28 to TRBJ2-4. The CDR3 is 13 residues long. CDR1 is MDHEN, CDR2 SYDVKM, per germline. CDR3 sequence: CASSSPAKNIQYF.

The chain's CDR3 is CASTRSTGELFF. The V and J genes are TRBV2 and TRBJ2-2; TCRdb indicates TRBD1, and absent DNA this call remains unverified. This CDR3 region has 12 residues. The germline CDR1 and CDR2 sequences are SNHLY and FYNNEI.

This chain uses TRBV5-1 with TRBJ2-5; TCRdb names TRBD1, which stays unverified in the absence of DNA. From germline, CDR1 is SGHRS and CDR2 YFSETQ. The CDR3 is 15 residues long. This chain's CDR3 is CASSPVTGPQETQYF.

This rearrangement joins TRBV12-3 or TRBV12-4 to TRBJ2-1. CDR3 length equals 15 residues. Here the CDR3 reads CASSLGKGAYNEQFF.

The rearrangement links TRBV3-1 to TRBJ2-7. This CDR3 is built from 12 residues. CDR1 LGHDT and CDR2 YNNKEL come from the germline V gene (reference sequence). CDR3 sequence: CASSQVRYEQYF.

V usage is TRBV2 and J usage is TRBJ2-3; TCRdb's D call of TRBD1 is untestable without DNA. This CDR3 has 14 amino acids. In germline, CDR1 is SNHLY, CDR2 FYNNEI. This CDR3 is CASSRLPGGDTQYF.